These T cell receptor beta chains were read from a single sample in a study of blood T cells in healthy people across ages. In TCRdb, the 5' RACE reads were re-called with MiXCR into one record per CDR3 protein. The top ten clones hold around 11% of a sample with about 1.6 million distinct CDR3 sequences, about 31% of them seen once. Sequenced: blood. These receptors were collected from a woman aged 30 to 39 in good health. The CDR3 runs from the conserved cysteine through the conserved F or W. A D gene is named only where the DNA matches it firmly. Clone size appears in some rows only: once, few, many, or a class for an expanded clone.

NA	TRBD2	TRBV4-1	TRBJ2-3	TGCGCCAGCAGCCCCCGGGGGGGCCTGCCAGATACGCAGTATTTT	CASSPRGGLPDTQYF
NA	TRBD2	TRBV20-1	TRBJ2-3	TGCAGTGCTAGAGATGGGGTAGCGGGGGGGAAAGATACGCAGTATTTT	CSARDGVAGGKDTQYF
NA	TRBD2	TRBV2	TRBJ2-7	TGTGCCAGCAGTGGAGCGGGGGGGCGCGAGCAGTACTTC	CASSGAGGREQYF
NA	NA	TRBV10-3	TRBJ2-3	TGTGCCATCAGTGAGTCACTCTCCCATACGCAGTATTTT	CAISESLSHTQYF
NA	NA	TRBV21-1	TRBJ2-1	TGTGCCATCAGCAATAGCGGGGGGCGCAATGAGCAGTTCTTC	CAISNSGGRNEQFF
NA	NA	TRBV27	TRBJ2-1	TGTGCCAGCAGTTTACAGGGTTTAGGTGAGCAGTTCTTC	CASSLQGLGEQFF
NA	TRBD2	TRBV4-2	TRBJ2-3	TGTGCCAGCAGCCCCTCAACGGAGCACCGGGAGGGGCAGTATTTT	CASSPSTEHREGQYF
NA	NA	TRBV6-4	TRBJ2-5	TGTGCCAGCAGTGACTCGATGGCGATTCCAGGGACCCAGTACTTC	CASSDSMAIPGTQYF
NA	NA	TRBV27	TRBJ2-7	TGTGCCAGCAGTATCTCGGACGGAAACGAGCAGTACTTC	CASSISDGNEQYF
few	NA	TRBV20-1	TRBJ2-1	TGCAGTGCGGTAAGCTCCTACAATGAGCAGTTCTTC	CSAVSSYNEQFF
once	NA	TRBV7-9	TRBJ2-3	TGTGCCAGCAGCCCCCTCGGGGGGCCAGGTACGCAGTATTTT	CASSPLGGPGTQYF
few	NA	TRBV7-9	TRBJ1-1	TGTGCCAGCAGCGAATTACAGGAAGACACTGAAGCTTTCTTT	CASSELQEDTEAFF
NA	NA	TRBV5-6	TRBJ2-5	TGTGCCAGCAGCCTCCGACAGGGACTGACGACCAAAGAGACCCAGTACTTC	CASSLRQGLTTKETQYF
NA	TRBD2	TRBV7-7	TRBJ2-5	TGTGCCAGCAGCTTCGCGGGGGGGTACCAAGAGACCCAGTACTTC	CASSFAGGYQETQYF
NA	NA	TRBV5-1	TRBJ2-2	TGCGCCAGCAGCTTGGAACCGGGCATCGCGAACACCGGGGAGCTGTTTTTT	CASSLEPGIANTGELFF
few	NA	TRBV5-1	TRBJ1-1	TGCGCCAGCAGCCCGACAGCCCCGAACACTGAAGCTTTCTTT	CASSPTAPNTEAFF
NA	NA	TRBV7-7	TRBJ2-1	TGTGCCAGCAGCTTAACGAAGTATCAGTTCTTC	CASSLTKYQFF